Shown below are 3 T cell receptor beta chains from a single sample sequenced in a study of human T cells and chemical hapten exposure. TCRdb reprocessed the RACE reads with MiXCR, giving one entry per CDR3 protein. Seen here are a few hundred thousand distinct CDR3 sequences, approximately 8% observed once, and the top ten hold about 1.1%. The time point is: pre-sensitization, week 0. This sample's treatment: therapeutic diphenylcyclopropenone sensitization with weekly scalp DPC. The sample in question was whole blood, obtained in connection with sensitization to the hapten diphenylcyclopropenone (DPC). Receptors were obtained from a man younger than 35 with alopecia areata. Some clones in this sample may be carry-over from other donors' samples.

The chain combines TRBV27 with TRBJ2-6; possibly TRBD2 for D (5 bases). V was clipped by 5 bases and J by 4 bases, with 18 bases between them. The CDR3 has 17 residues. Germline assignment: CDR1 MNHEY and CDR2 SMNVEV (reference sequence). This chain's CDR3 is CASSPQFRGTGANVLTF. Here the CDR3 DNA reads TGTGCCAGCAGTCCTCAGTTTCGGGGAACCGGGGCCAACGTCCTGACTTTC. The entire variable domain, with the rest obtained from reference TRBV27 and TRBJ2-6, is as follows: EAQVTQNPRYLITVTGKKLTVTCSQNMNHEYMSWYRQDPGLGLRQIYYSMNVEVTDKGDVPEGYKVSRKEKRNFPLILESPSPNQTSLYFCASSPQFRGTGANVLTFGAGSRLTVL.

Many counts were recorded for this clonotype. The chain combines TRBV11-1 with TRBJ2-1, with D hard to call. CDR1 and CDR2 (germline): SGHAT, FQDESV (reference sequence). Trimming took 5 bases from V and 3 from J, leaving 8 bases between them. This CDR3 region has 13 residues. The CDR3 DNA sequence: TGTGCCAGCAGCCCAAGGGACTACAATGAGCAGTTCTTC. Translating gives CASSPRDYNEQFF.

This clonotype appeared many times. The rearrangement links TRBV5-6 to TRBJ2-2; TRBD1 aligns across 7 bases. V was pared by 0 bases and J by 5 bases, with 1 base of the junction left unmatched. The CDR3 has 14 amino acids. Germline CDR1 and CDR2: SGHDT and YYEEEE. The CDR3 spells CASSLVQGTGELFF. CDR3 DNA: TGTGCCAGCAGCTTGGTACAGGGGACCGGGGAGCTGTTTTTT. The full variable domain, completed using reference TRBV5-6 and TRBJ2-2, is DAGVTQSPTHLIKTRGQQVTLRCSPKSGHDTVSWYQQALGQGPQFIFQYYEEEERQRGNFPDRFSGHQFPNYSSELNVNALLLGDSALYLCASSLVQGTGELFFGEGSRLTVL.